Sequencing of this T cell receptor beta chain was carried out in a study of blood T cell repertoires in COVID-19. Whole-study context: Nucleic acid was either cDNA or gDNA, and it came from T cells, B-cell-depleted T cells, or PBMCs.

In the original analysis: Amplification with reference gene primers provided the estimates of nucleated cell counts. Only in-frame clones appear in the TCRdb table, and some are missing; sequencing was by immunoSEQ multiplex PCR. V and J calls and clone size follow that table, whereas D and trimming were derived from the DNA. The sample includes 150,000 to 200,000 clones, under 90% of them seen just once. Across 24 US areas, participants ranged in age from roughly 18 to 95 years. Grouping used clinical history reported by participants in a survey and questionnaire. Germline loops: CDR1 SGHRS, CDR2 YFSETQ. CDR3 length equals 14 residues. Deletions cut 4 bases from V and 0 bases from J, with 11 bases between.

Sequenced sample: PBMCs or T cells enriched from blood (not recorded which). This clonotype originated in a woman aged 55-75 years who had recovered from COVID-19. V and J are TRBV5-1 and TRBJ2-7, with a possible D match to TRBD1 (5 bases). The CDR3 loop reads CASSEETDSYEQYF. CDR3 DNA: TGCGCCAGCAGCGAGGAGACAGACTCCTACGAGCAGTACTTC.